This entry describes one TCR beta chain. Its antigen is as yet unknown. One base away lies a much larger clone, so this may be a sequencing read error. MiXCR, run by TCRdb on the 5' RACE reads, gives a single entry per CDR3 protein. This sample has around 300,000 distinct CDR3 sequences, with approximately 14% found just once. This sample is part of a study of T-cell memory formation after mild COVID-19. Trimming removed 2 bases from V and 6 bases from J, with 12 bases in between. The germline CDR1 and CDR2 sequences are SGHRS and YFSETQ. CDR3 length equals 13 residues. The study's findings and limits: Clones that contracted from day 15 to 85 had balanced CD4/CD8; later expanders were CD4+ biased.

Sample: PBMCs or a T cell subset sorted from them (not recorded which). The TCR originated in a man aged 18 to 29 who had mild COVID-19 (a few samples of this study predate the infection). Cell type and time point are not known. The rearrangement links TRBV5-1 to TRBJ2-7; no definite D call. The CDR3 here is CASSLDFPCEQYV. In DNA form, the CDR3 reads TGCGCCAGCAGCTTAGATTTCCCGTGCGAGCAGTACGTC.